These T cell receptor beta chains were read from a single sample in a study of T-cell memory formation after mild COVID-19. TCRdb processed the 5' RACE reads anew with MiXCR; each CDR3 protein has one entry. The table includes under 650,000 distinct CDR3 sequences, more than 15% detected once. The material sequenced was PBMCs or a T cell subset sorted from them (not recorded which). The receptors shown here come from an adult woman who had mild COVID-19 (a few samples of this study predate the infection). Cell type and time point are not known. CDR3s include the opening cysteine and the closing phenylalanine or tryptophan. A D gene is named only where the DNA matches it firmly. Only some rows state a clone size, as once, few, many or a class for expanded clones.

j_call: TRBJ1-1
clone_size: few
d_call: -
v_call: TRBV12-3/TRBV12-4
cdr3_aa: CASSLRVNTEAFF
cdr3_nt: TGTGCCAGCAGTTTACGAGTGAACACTGAAGCTTTCTTT

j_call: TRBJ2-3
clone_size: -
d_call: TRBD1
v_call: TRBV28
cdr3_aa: CASTPGQGSTDTQYF
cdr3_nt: TGTGCCAGCACCCCGGGACAGGGGAGCACAGATACGCAGTATTTT

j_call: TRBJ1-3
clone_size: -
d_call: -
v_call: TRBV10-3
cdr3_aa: CAISDRAGNTIYF
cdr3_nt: TGTGCCATCAGTGACAGAGCTGGAAACACCATATATTTT

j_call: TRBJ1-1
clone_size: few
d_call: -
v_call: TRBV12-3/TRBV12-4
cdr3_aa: CASTLTGGTEAFF
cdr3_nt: TGTGCCAGCACCCTAACTGGAGGCACTGAAGCTTTCTTT

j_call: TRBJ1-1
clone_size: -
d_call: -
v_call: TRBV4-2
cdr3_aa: CASSPAEQGITEAFF
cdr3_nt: TGTGCCAGCAGCCCCGCGGAACAGGGAATAACTGAAGCTTTCTTT

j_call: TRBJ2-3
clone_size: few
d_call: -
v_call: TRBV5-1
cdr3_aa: CASSSWGQNTDTQYF
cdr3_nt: TGCGCCAGCAGCAGCTGGGGACAAAACACAGATACGCAGTATTTT

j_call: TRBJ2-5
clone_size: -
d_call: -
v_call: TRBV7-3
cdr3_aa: CASSSQGEQTQYF
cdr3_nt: TGTGCCAGCAGCTCTCAAGGGGAACAGACCCAGTACTTC

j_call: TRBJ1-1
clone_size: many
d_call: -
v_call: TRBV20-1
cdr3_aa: CSASIPGDTEAFF
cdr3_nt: TGCAGTGCTAGTATCCCGGGGGACACTGAAGCTTTCTTT

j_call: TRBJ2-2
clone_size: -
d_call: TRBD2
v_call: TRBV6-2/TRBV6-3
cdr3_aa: CATPAAGGDTGELFF
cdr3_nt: TGTGCCACCCCCGCGGCGGGAGGGGACACCGGGGAGCTGTTTTTT

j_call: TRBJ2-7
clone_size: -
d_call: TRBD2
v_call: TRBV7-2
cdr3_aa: CASSALAGGYEQYF
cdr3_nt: TGTGCCAGCAGCGCCTTAGCGGGGGGTTACGAGCAGTACTTC

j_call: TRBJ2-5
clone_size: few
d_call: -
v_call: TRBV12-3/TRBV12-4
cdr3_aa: CASSTYKGEETQYF
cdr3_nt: TGTGCCAGCAGCACGTACAAGGGGGAAGAGACCCAGTACTTC

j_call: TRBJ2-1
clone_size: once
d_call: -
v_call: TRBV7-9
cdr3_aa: CASSLVLSIDEQFF
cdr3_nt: TGTGCCAGCAGCTTAGTCCTCAGCATCGATGAGCAGTTCTTC

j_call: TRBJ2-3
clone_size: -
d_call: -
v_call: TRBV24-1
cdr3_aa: CATRLVLKYF
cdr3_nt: TGTGCCACCAGGCTAGTTTTAAAGTATTTT

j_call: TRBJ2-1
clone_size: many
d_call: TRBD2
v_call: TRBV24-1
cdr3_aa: CATSEVGGAEQFF
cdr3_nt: TGTGCCACCAGTGAGGTGGGAGGGGCTGAGCAGTTCTTC

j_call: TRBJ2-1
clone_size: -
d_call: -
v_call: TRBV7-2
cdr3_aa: CASSRVHEQFF
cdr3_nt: TGTGCCAGCAGCCGAGTACATGAGCAGTTCTTC

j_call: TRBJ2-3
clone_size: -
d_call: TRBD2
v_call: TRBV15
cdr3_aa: CATSTTGLAGGTDTQYF
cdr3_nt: TGTGCCACCAGCACCACAGGACTAGCGGGAGGCACAGATACGCAGTATTTT

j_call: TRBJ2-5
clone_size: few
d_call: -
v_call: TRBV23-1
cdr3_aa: CASSQSPGEETQYF
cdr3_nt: TGCGCCAGCAGTCAATCACCAGGGGAAGAGACCCAGTACTTC

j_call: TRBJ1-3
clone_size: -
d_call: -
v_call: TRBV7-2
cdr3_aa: CASSPRGSSGNTIYF
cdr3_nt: TGTGCCAGCAGCCCAAGGGGTTCGTCTGGAAACACCATATATTTT

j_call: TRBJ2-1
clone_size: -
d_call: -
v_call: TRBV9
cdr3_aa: CASSVDPADEQFF
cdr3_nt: TGTGCCAGCAGCGTAGATCCGGCGGATGAGCAGTTCTTC

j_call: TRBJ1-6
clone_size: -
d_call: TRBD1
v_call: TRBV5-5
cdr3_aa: CASSLQGQGAYNSPLHF
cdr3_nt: TGTGCCAGCAGCCTACAGGGACAGGGGGCTTATAATTCACCCCTCCACTTT

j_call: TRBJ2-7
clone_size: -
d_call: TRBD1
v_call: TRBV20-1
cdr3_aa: CSARDRRTGVGEQYF
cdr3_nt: TGCAGTGCTAGAGATCGGAGGACAGGGGTGGGCGAGCAGTACTTC

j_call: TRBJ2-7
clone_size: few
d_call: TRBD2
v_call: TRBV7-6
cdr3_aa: CASRKTRTSEQYF
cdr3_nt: TGTGCCAGCAGGAAGACAAGGACTAGCGAGCAGTACTTC

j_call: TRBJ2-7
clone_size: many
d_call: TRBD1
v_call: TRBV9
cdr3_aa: CASSAPWTGDEQYF
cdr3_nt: TGTGCCAGCAGCGCGCCCTGGACAGGGGACGAGCAGTACTTC

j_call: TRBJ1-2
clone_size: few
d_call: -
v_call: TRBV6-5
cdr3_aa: CASSYTEKLGLTF
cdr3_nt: TGTGCCAGCAGTTACACCGAGAAACTCGGACTCACCTTC

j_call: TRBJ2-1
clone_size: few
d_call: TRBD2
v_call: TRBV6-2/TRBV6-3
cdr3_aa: CASSPPLAASGGYNEQFF
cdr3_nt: TGTGCCAGCAGCCCCCCCTTAGCGGCTAGCGGAGGTTACAATGAGCAGTTCTTC

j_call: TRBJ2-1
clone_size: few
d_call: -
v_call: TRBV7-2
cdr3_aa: CASSLRRAYNEQFF
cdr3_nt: TGTGCCAGCAGCTTACGCAGAGCCTACAATGAGCAGTTCTTC